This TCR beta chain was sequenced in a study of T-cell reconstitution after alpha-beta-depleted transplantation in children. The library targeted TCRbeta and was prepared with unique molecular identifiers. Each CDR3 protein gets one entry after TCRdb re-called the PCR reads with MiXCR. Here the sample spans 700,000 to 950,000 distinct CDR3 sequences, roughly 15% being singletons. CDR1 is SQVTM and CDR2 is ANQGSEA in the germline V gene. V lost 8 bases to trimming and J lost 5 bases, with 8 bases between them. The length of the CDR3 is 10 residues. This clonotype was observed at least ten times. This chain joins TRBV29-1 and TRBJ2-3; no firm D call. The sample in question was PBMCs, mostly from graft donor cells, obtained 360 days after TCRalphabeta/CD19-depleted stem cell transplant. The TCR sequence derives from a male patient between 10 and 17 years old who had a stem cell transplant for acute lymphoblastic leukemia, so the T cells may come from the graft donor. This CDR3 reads CSPSQDTQYF. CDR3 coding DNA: TGCAGCCCTTCCCAAGATACGCAGTATTTT.